The present entry profiles one T cell receptor beta chain with its context. Germline values: CDR1 MNHEY, CDR2 SVGAGI. J was trimmed by 3 bases and V by 2 bases; bases with no gene match: 9. The CDR3 length is 16 residues. The protocol was immunoSEQ multiplex PCR, while the TCRdb copy is restricted to in-frame clones and leaves out a portion. The table has 68,000 or so clones, about 97% seen once. The data originate from a study of technical replicates of blood from several donors. The chain joins TRBV6-5 to TRBJ2-7; 8 nucleotides match TRBD2. The sample taken for sequencing was T cells isolated from PBMCs. The receptor's source is a human donor in good health. The CDR3 spells CASSYTYGSGNYEQYF. The DNA of the CDR3 is TGTGCCAGCAGTTACACATACGGTAGCGGGAACTACGAGCAGTACTTC.